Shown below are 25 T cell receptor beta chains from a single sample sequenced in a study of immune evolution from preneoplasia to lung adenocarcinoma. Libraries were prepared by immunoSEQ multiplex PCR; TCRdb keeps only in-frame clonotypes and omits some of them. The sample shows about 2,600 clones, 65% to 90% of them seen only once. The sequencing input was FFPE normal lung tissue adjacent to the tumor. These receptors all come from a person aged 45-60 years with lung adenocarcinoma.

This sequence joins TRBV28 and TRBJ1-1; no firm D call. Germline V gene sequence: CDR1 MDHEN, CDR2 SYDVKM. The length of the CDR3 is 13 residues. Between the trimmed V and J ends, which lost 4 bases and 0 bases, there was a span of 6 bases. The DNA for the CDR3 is TGTGCCAGCAGTTGGGTGATGAACACTGAAGCTTTCTTT. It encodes CASSWVMNTEAFF.

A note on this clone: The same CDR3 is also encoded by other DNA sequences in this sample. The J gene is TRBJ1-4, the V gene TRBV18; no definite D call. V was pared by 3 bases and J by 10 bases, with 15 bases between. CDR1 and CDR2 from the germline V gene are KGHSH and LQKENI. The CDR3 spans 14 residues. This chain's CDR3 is CASSPLADFGKLFF. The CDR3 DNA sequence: TGTGCCAGCTCACCGCTAGCTGACTTCGGAAAACTGTTTTTT.

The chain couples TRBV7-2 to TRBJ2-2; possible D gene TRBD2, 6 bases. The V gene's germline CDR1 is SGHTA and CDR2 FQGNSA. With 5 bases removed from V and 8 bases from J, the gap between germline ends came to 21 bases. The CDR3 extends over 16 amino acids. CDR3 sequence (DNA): TGTGCCAGCAGCCGAGGGGACTCACGGGGCCGTGGGGAGCTGTTTTTT. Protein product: CASSRGDSRGRGELFF.

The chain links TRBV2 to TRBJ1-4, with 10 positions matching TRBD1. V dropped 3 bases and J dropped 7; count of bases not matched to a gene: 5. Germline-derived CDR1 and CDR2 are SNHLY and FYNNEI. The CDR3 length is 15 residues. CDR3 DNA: TGTGCCAGCAGTGAGGAGACAGGGGGCAGTGAAAAACTGTTTTTT. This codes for CASSEETGGSEKLFF.

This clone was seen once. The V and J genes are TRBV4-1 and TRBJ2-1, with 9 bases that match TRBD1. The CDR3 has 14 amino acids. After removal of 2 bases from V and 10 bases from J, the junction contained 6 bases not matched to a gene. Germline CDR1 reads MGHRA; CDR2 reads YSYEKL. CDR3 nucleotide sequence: TGCGCCAGCAGCCAACTTACAGGGGGCGGGGAGCAGTTCTTC. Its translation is CASSQLTGGGEQFF.

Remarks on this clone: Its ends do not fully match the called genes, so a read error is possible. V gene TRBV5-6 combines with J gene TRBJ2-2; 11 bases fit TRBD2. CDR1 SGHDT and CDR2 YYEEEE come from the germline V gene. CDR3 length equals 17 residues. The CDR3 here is CASSSWTSGFNTRELFF. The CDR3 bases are TGTGCCAGCAGCTCATGGACTAGCGGGTTTAACACCAGGGAGCTGTTTTTT.

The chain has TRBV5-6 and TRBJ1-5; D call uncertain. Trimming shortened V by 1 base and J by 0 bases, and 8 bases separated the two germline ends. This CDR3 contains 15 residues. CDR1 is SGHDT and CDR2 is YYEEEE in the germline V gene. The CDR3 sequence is CASSLYGPSNQPQHF. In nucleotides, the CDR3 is TGTGCCAGCAGCTTGTACGGGCCTAGCAATCAGCCCCAGCATTTT.

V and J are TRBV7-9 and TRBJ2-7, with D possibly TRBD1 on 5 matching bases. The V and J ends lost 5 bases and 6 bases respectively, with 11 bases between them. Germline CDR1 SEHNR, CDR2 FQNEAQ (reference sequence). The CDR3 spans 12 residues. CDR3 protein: CASSRQGGEQYF. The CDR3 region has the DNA TGTGCCAGCAGCCGCCAGGGTGGCGAGCAGTACTTC.

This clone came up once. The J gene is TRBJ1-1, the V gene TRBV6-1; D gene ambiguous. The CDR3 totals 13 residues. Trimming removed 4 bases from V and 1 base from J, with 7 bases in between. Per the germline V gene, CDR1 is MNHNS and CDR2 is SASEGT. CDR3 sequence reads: CASSVQPNTEAFF. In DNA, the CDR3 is TGTGCCAGCAGTGTACAGCCGAACACTGAAGCTTTCTTT.

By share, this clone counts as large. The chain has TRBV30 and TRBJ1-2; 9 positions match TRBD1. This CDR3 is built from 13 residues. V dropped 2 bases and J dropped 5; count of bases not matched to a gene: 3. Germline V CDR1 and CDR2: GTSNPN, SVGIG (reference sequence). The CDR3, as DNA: TGTGCCTGGAGTTCCGACAGGGGGTATGGCTACACCTTC. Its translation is CAWSSDRGYGYTF.

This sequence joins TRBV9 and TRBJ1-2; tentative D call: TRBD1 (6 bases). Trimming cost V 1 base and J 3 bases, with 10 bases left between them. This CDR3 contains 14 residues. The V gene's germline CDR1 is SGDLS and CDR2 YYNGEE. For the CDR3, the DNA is TGTGCCAGCAGCGTACGGGGGGCGGACTATGGCTACACCTTC. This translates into CASSVRGADYGYTF.

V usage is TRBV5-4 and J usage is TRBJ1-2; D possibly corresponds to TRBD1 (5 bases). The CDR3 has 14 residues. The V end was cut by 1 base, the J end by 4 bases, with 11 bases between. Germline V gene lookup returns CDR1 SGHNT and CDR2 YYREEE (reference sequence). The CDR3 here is CASSLRGVGYGYTF. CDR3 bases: TGTGCCAGCAGCTTGCGGGGCGTAGGCTATGGCTACACCTTC.

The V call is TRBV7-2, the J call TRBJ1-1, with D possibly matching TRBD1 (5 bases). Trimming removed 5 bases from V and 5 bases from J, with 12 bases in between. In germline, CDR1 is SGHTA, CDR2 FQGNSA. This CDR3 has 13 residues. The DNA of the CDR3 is TGTGCCAGCAGCGTGCCCGGGGGGACTGAAGCTTTCTTT. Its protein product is CASSVPGGTEAFF.

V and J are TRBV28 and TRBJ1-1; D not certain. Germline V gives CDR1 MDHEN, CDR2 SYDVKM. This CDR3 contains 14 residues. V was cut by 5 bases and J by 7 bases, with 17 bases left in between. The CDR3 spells CASSLSRIRVEAFF. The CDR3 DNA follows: TGTGCCAGCAGTCTTTCCCGTATTAGGGTTGAAGCTTTCTTT. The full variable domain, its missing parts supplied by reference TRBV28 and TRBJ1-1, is DVKVTQSSRYLVKRTGEKVFLECVQDMDHENMFWYRQDPGLGLRLIYFSYDVKMKEKGDIPEGYSVSREKKERFSLILESASTNQTSMYLCASSLSRIRVEAFFGQGTRLTVV.

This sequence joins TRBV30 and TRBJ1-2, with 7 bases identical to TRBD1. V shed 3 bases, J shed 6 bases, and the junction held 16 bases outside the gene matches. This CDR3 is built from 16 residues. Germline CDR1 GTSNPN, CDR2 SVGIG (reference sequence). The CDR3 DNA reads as TGTGCCTGGAGCCAACCTGTAAGGGGGCCGAAGGATGGCTACACCTTC. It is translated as CAWSQPVRGPKDGYTF.

The CDR3 region is CASKVLSSYEQYF. The CDR3 DNA follows: TGTGCCAGCAAAGTCCTTAGCTCCTACGAGCAGTACTTC. V gene TRBV28 combines with J gene TRBJ2-7; D is unresolved. V lost 7 bases and J 0 bases, leaving 10 bases between the germline ends. The CDR3 extends over 13 amino acids. Germline V gene sequence: CDR1 MDHEN, CDR2 SYDVKM.

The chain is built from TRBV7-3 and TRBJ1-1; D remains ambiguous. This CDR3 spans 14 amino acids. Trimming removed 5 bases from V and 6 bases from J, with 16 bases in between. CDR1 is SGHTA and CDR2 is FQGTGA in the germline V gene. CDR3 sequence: CASSPSNGSPEAFF. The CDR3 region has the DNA TGTGCCAGCAGCCCCTCGAATGGTAGCCCTGAAGCTTTCTTT.

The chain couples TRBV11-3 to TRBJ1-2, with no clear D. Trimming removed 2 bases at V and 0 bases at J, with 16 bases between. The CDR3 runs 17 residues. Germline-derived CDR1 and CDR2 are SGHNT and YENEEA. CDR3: CASSLRRRSWTNYGYTF. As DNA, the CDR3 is TGTGCCAGCAGCTTAAGACGGAGGAGTTGGACTAACTATGGCTACACCTTC.

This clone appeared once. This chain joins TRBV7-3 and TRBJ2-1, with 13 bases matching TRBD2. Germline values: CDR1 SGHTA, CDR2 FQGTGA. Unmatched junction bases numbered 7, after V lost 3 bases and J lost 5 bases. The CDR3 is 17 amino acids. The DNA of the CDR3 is TGTGCCAGCAGCTTCACCGGGACTAGCGGGGTCCACAATGAGCAGTTCTTC. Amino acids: CASSFTGTSGVHNEQFF.

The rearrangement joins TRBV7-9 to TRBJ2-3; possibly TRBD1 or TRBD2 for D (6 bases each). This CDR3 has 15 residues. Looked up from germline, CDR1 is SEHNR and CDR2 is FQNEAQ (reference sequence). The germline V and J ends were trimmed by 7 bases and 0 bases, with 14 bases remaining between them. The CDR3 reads CASTLPGASTDTQYF. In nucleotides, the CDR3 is TGTGCCAGCACCCTACCGGGGGCTAGCACAGATACGCAGTATTTT.

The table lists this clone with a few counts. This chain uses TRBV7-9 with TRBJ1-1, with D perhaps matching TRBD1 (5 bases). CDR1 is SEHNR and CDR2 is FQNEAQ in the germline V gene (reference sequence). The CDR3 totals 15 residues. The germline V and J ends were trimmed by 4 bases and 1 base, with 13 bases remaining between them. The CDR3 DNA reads TGTGCCAGCAGCTCTTCCGGGACGGGGAACACTGAAGCTTTCTTT. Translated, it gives CASSSSGTGNTEAFF.

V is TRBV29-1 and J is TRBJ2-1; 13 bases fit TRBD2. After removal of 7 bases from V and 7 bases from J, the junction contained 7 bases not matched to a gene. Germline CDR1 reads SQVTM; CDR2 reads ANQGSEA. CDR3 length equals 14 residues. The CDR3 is CSGSLAGGGNEQFF. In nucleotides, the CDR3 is TGCAGCGGATCACTAGCGGGAGGGGGGAATGAGCAGTTCTTC.

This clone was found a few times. CDR3: CASSDRGRIAEAFF. In DNA, the CDR3 is TGTGCCAGCAGCGACAGGGGTAGAATTGCTGAAGCTTTCTTT. The chain uses TRBV6-5 and TRBJ1-1, with TRBD1 matching 8 bases. The V and J ends lost 6 bases and 6 bases, in that order; junction bases with no gene match: 9. The CDR3 covers 14 residues. Germline values: CDR1 MNHEY, CDR2 SVGAGI.

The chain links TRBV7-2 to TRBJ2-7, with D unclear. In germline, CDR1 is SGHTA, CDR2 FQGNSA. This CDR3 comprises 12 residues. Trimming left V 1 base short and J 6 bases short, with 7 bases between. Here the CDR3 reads CASSLDHREQYF. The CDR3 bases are TGTGCCAGCAGCTTAGACCACCGCGAGCAGTACTTC. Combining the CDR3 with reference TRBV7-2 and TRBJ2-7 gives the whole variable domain GAGVSQSPSNKVTEKGKDVELRCDPISGHTALYWYRQSLGQGLEFLIYFQGNSAPDKSGLPSDRFSAERTGGSVSTLTIQRTQQEDSAVYLCASSLDHREQYFGPGTRLTVT.

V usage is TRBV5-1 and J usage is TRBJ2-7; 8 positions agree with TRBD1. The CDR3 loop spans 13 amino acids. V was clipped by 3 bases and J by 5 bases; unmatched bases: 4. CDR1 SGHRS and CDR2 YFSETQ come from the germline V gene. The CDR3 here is CASSSTGVNEQYF. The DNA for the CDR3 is TGCGCCAGCAGCTCGACAGGGGTTAACGAGCAGTACTTC.